This TCR beta chain originates from a study of vaccination and CD4 T cells after COVID-19. Treatment meaning: roughly nine-day PBMC culture with coronavirus spike peptide pools or control peptides (ViraFEST assay). Remarks on this clonotype: Its antigen is not known.

V lost 3 bases and J 7 bases, leaving 16 bases between the germline ends. The CDR3 totals 15 residues. Germline lookup yields CDR1 SGHVS and CDR2 FQNEAQ. Cultured CD4+ T-cell DNA underwent Oncomine TCR Beta short-read sequencing. TCRdb reprocessed the PCR reads via MiXCR and lists one record per CDR3 protein. Of 10,000 to 15,000 distinct CDR3 sequences listed, around 74% are singletons. Input material: CD4+ T cells from blood, cultured in vitro. The receptor was derived from a human donor who had recovered from COVID-19. This chain connects TRBV7-8 to TRBJ1-5; the D gene is possibly TRBD1 (6 bases). The DNA for the CDR3 is TGTGCCAGCAGCTTTACATACAGGGAGAGCCAGCCCCAGCATTTT. It is translated as CASSFTYRESQPQHF.